This T cell receptor beta chain was sequenced in a study of control samples from healthy donors and cancer patients. TCRdb's table, derived via immunoSEQ multiplex PCR, lists solely in-frame clones and lacks some. The table includes 100,000 or so clones, about 89% detected once. Looked up from germline, CDR1 is MNHEY and CDR2 is SMNVEV (reference sequence). This CDR3 comprises 13 residues. Deletions cut 3 bases from V and 4 bases from J, with 9 bases between. The J gene is TRBJ1-1, the V gene TRBV27; D uncertain. The TCR originated in a man aged 30-40 years in good health. The source material was blood. The CDR3: CASSFGSGTEAFF. As DNA, the CDR3 is TGTGCCAGCAGTTTTGGGAGCGGCACTGAAGCTTTCTTT.